This T cell receptor (beta chain) was obtained from a study of T cell repertoires in cytomegalovirus infection. Study overall: Signatures in public TCR beta sequences pointed to both CMV infection and matching HLA type.

TCRdb analysed the reads with MiXCR anew, one entry per CDR3 protein. The table has some 270,000 distinct CDR3 sequences, roughly 21% seen once; the top ten hold roughly a fifth. Trimming at V came to 5 bases and at J to 7 bases, leaving 5 bases not matched to a gene. Germline CDR1 reads MNHEY; CDR2 reads SMNVEV (reference sequence). This CDR3 region has 15 residues. This clonotype turned up a few times. Antigen unknown. Study findings and constraints: CMV-specific TCR beta clonotypes restricted by HLA-C dominated the ex vivo response. CMV carriers with the relevant HLA were identified by cumulative public TCR beta family frequency.

The sequencing here drew on cultured PBMCs, taken from culture after CMV antigen stimulation. This sequence originates from a human donor in good health (CMV status not recorded). Some clones in this sample may be carry-over from other donors' samples. J is TRBJ2-2 and V is TRBV27, with 12 bases fitting TRBD2. CDR3 amino acids: CASSATSGSVGELFF. The DNA for the CDR3 is TGTGCCAGCAGTGCGACTAGCGGGAGCGTCGGGGAGCTGTTTTTT.